Each of the 20 T cell receptor beta chains below was sequenced from the same sample in a study of CD8 T cells in ankylosing spondylitis. Using its own MiXCR run on the 5' RACE reads, TCRdb lists one record per CDR3 protein. The profile covers 200,000 or so distinct CDR3 sequences, with 10% to 15% appearing a single time and about 11% taken by the ten largest. The sequenced material came from blood, either unsorted or a sorted T cell fraction (not recorded which). Receptors were obtained from a female donor with ankylosing spondylitis or in good health (not recorded which).

At least ten counts were recorded for this clonotype. The junction departs from germline at one end; a sequencing error may be responsible. The genes are TRBV20-1 and TRBJ2-1; no clear D gene. From germline, CDR1 is DFQATT and CDR2 SNEGSKA (reference sequence). The CDR3 is made up of 12 amino acids. CDR3 region: CSAKRKGSEQFF. The CDR3 DNA sequence: TGCAGCGCTAAAAGAAAGGGCAGTGAGCAGTTCTTC.

The table lists this clonotype with a few counts. The chain employs TRBV27 and TRBJ2-2, with D possibly being TRBD2 (6 bases). Trimming stripped 0 bases from V and 5 bases from J, with 13 bases between. CDR3 length: 16 residues. Germline CDR1 is MNHEY and CDR2 is SMNVEV (reference sequence). The CDR3 protein is CASSLSGGGLTGELFF. The CDR3 nucleotides read TGTGCCAGCAGTTTATCCGGGGGAGGTTTAACCGGGGAGCTGTTTTTT.

At least ten counts were recorded for this clonotype. The chain uses TRBV9 and TRBJ1-6, with D unresolved. The germline V gene has CDR1 SGDLS and CDR2 YYNGEE. CDR3 length: 15 amino acids. The ends were cut back, 0 bases at V and 5 bases at J, with 9 bases in the middle. CDR3 residues: CASSVEWVDNSPLHF. CDR3 DNA: TGTGCCAGCAGCGTAGAATGGGTGGATAATTCACCCCTCCACTTT. The full variable domain, rest sourced from reference TRBV9 and TRBJ1-6, is DSGVTQTPKHLITATGQRVTLRCSPRSGDLSVYWYQQSLDQGLQFLIQYYNGEERAKGNILERFSAQQFPDLHSELNLSSLELGDSALYFCASSVEWVDNSPLHFGNGTRLTVT.

This clonotype was observed at least ten times. A read error may account for a junction end that differs from germline. The CDR3 DNA sequence: TGCGCCAGCAGCTTGGGACAGAACACTGAAGCTTTCTTT. It specifies CASSLGQNTEAFF. The V gene is TRBV12-3 or TRBV12-4, the J gene TRBJ1-1, with D possibly TRBD1 on 6 matching bases. This CDR3 has 13 residues.

The J gene is TRBJ1-2, the V gene TRBV20-1, with TRBD1 identical over 11 bases. The CDR3 is made up of 16 amino acids. Germline CDR1 DFQATT, CDR2 SNEGSKA (reference sequence). With V trimmed by 6 bases and J by 0 bases, 9 bases remained unmatched. The CDR3 loop reads CSATSGTGGPNYGYTF. CDR3 in DNA: TGCAGTGCCACCTCCGGGACAGGGGGGCCTAACTATGGCTACACCTTC.

This clonotype was detected a few times. V is TRBV19 and J is TRBJ2-7, with 10 bases lining up with TRBD2. Trimming took 2 bases from V and 5 from J; bases not matched to a gene: 6. The CDR3 is 15 residues long. Germline CDR1 reads LNHDA; CDR2 reads SQIVND (reference sequence). CDR3 nucleotide sequence: TGTGCCAGTAGTATATCGGGGACTAGCGTCCACGAGCAGTACTTC. Its protein product is CASSISGTSVHEQYF.

This clonotype showed up many times. The gene calls are TRBV6-2 or TRBV6-3 and TRBJ1-2; TRBD1 might be the D (5 bases). Germline CDR1 MNHEY, CDR2 SVGEGT. The CDR3 is made up of 16 amino acids. The V end lost 2 bases, the J end lost 0 bases, and 13 bases lay between the germline ends. The DNA of the CDR3 is TGTGCCAGCAGTTACGGTAGGGGATCAACTAACTATGGCTACACCTTC. Protein sequence: CASSYGRGSTNYGYTF.

This clonotype was recorded at least ten times. The genes are TRBV7-2 and TRBJ2-4; perhaps D is TRBD1 or TRBD2 (6 bases each). Germline V gives CDR1 SGHTA, CDR2 FQGNSA. The CDR3 loop spans 17 amino acids. V was shortened by 6 bases and J by 5 bases, with 23 bases between the two germline ends. The CDR3 bases are TGTGCCAGCAGTCACTCCGGAGGGGGTTACTCAGAAAACATTCAGTACTTC. It codes for CASSHSGGGYSENIQYF.

The chain employs TRBV6-1 and TRBJ2-7, with 8 bases matching TRBD1. J lost 5 bases, V lost 6 bases, and 12 bases had no gene match. Germline loops: CDR1 MNHNS, CDR2 SASEGT. The CDR3 is 15 residues long. The CDR3 coding sequence is TGTGCCAGCAGGGCCGTGACAGGGGCCCCCCACGAGCAGTACTTC. Its translation is CASRAVTGAPHEQYF.

Points on this clonotype: This may arise from a read error, as a much more abundant clone is one base away. The rearrangement uses TRBV20-1 and TRBJ2-5; D is uncertain. CDR1 is DFQATT, CDR2 SNEGSKA, per germline (reference sequence). CDR3 length equals 17 residues. The CDR3 here is CCARAPLEAVVQETQYF. DNA of the CDR3: TGCTGTGCTAGAGCCCCTCTAGAGGCGGTAGTCCAAGAGACCCAGTACTTC.

This clonotype has at least ten counts. The chain employs TRBV6-1 and TRBJ1-2; TRBD1 aligns across 7 bases. V dropped 5 bases and J dropped 2; count of bases not matched to a gene: 8. The CDR3 totals 15 residues. Germline V gene data show CDR1 as MNHNS and CDR2 as SASEGT. The CDR3, as DNA: TGTGCCAGCAGTCAAAGACAGGGCTCCAACTATGGCTACACCTTC. It translates to CASSQRQGSNYGYTF.

This clonotype was counted ten times or more. The chain links TRBV3-1 to TRBJ2-3; D gene ambiguous. The CDR3 extends over 15 amino acids. Germline assignment: CDR1 LGHDT and CDR2 YNNKEL (reference sequence). V dropped 5 bases and J dropped 4 bases, with 16 bases sitting between them. CDR3 sequence: CASSEQRVLADTQYF. Written as DNA, the CDR3 is TGTGCCAGCAGCGAGCAACGGGTCCTAGCAGATACGCAGTATTTT.

This clonotype was found a few times. The rearrangement joins TRBV11-2 to TRBJ2-5; D gene unclear. Trimming left V 1 base short and J 5 bases short, with 11 bases between. Germline V gene sequence: CDR1 SGHAT, CDR2 FQNNGV. CDR3 size: 14 residues. CDR3 nucleotides: TGTGCCAGCAGCTTAGTAGGCCCGCCGGAGACCCAGTACTTC. This sequence encodes CASSLVGPPETQYF.

This clonotype was picked up many times. The V and J genes are TRBV20-1 and TRBJ1-4; 8 bases are shared with TRBD1. Germline-derived CDR1 and CDR2 are DFQATT and SNEGSKA (reference sequence). V shed 2 bases and J 10 bases; nucleotides not matched to a gene: 9. There are 14 residues in the CDR3. CDR3: CSARLPDRAAKLFF. For the CDR3, the DNA is TGCAGTGCTAGACTCCCGGACAGGGCGGCAAAACTGTTTTTT.

This clonotype has just a few counts. This sequence joins TRBV13 and TRBJ1-6; D remains ambiguous. V dropped 5 bases and J dropped 0 bases, with 8 bases sitting between them. Germline loops: CDR1 PRHDT, CDR2 FYEKMQ (reference sequence). CDR3 length: 15 residues. CDR3 residues: CASSQKSSYNSPLHF. The CDR3 DNA reads as TGTGCCAGCAGCCAGAAGAGCTCCTATAATTCACCCCTCCACTTT.

With regard to this clonotype: A much larger clone differs by one base, so this may be a read error. The rearrangement uses TRBV12-3 or TRBV12-4 and TRBJ2-3; D gene ambiguous. The CDR3 runs 12 residues. Deletions cut 11 bases from V and 2 bases from J, with 11 bases between. This CDR3 reads CAGTVNTDTQYF. The CDR3 DNA reads TGTGCCGGCACCGTAAACACAGATACGCAGTATTTT.

Ten or more counts support this clonotype. This chain joins TRBV5-1 and TRBJ1-5; D gene ambiguous. Germline assignment: CDR1 SGHRS and CDR2 YFSETQ. Trimming pared 4 bases from V and 3 bases from J, leaving 8 bases between. The CDR3 extends over 13 amino acids. CDR3 residues: CASSAGINQPQHF. CDR3 bases: TGCGCCAGCAGCGCGGGTATCAATCAGCCCCAGCATTTT.

The chain joins TRBV7-2 to TRBJ1-6; TRBD1 matches at 8 bases. This CDR3 is built from 14 residues. Germline lookup yields CDR1 SGHTA and CDR2 FQGNSA. J was trimmed by 7 bases and V by 3 bases; bases with no gene match: 2. CDR3 loop: CASSFHRGNSPLHF. The CDR3 DNA follows: TGTGCCAGCAGCTTCCACAGGGGGAATTCACCCCTCCACTTT.

V usage is TRBV9 and J usage is TRBJ1-2, with TRBD1 as a possible D gene (5 bases). This CDR3 comprises 16 residues. The ends were cut back, 3 bases at V and 6 bases at J, with 21 bases in the middle. Per germline, CDR1 SGDLS and CDR2 YYNGEE. CDR3 loop: CASSEWTGLKNNGYTF. DNA of the CDR3: TGTGCCAGCAGCGAGTGGACGGGACTCAAAAACAATGGCTACACCTTC.

V gene TRBV7-9 combines with J gene TRBJ2-7; 8 nucleotides line up with TRBD2. V dropped 6 bases and J dropped 6; count of bases not matched to a gene: 7. Germline CDR1 reads SEHNR; CDR2 reads FQNEAQ (reference sequence). The CDR3 is 13 residues long. CDR3 loop: CASSLGLVFEQYF. In nucleotides, the CDR3 is TGTGCCAGCAGTTTGGGACTAGTGTTCGAGCAGTACTTC. The variable domain in full, completed from reference TRBV7-9 and TRBJ2-7, reads DTGVSQNPRHKITKRGQNVTFRCDPISEHNRLYWYRQTLGQGPEFLTYFQNEAQLEKSRLLSDRFSAERPKGSFSTLEIQRTEQGDSAMYLCASSLGLVFEQYFGPGTRLTVT.